Below, 14 T cell receptor beta chains from the same sample are listed, as sequenced in a study of OX40 agonist ivuxolimab in advanced cancers. The protocol was immunoSEQ multiplex PCR, while the TCRdb copy is restricted to in-frame clones and leaves out a portion. This sample has some 60,000 clones, with around 87% found just once. The material sequenced was CD4+ or CD8+ T cells sorted from blood, taken in a trial of the OX40 agonist ivuxolimab. These receptors originate from an adult with an advanced solid tumor such as melanoma, head and neck, liver or kidney cancer.

The J gene is TRBJ2-3, the V gene TRBV7-2, with D perhaps assigned TRBD1 or TRBD2 (5 bases each). Trimming took 6 bases from V and 0 from J, leaving 16 bases between them. The CDR3 is made up of 16 amino acids. The germline V gene encodes CDR1 SGHTA and CDR2 FQGNSA. The CDR3 nucleotides read TGTGCCAGCAGGGGGCCCGGGGTCACTAGCACAGATACGCAGTATTTT. Its protein product is CASRGPGVTSTDTQYF.

The rearrangement links TRBV5-1 to TRBJ2-7, with 9 positions matching TRBD1. The length of the CDR3 is 14 residues. Germline lookup yields CDR1 SGHRS and CDR2 YFSETQ. Trimming took 4 bases from V and 7 from J; bases not matched to a gene: 9. This CDR3 reads CASSPGDRAGEQYF. Here the CDR3 DNA reads TGCGCCAGCAGCCCTGGGGACAGGGCGGGAGAGCAGTACTTC.

This clone has more than one count but fewer than ten. The V gene is TRBV6-1, the J gene TRBJ2-3; possible D gene TRBD2, 5 bases. CDR1 and CDR2 (germline): MNHNS, SASEGT. This CDR3 has 13 amino acids. V was shortened by 5 bases and J by 6 bases, with 12 bases between the two germline ends. This CDR3 is CASSLTMMDTQYF. Written as DNA, the CDR3 is TGTGCCAGCAGTTTGACTATGATGGATACGCAGTATTTT.

This clone was picked up one time. J is TRBJ1-1 and V is TRBV6-1; the match to TRBD1 covers 8 bases. Germline V gene data show CDR1 as MNHNS and CDR2 as SASEGT. The CDR3 has 14 residues. The junction had 9 bases not matched to a gene; V was cut back by 5 bases and J by 7 bases. Here the CDR3 DNA reads TGTGCCAGCAGTTTACAGGGGGGGTCCCATGAAGCTTTCTTT. Its translation: CASSLQGGSHEAFF.

V is TRBV21-1 and J is TRBJ1-1. TRBV21-1 is termed a pseudogene. The CDR3 loop spans 14 amino acids. This CDR3 is CASSLVEKNTEAFF. For the CDR3, the DNA is TGTGCCAGCAGTTTGGTGGAGAAAAACACTGAAGCTTTCTTT.

V is TRBV2 and J is TRBJ1-6, with 9 bases that match TRBD1. CDR3 length equals 16 residues. CDR1 is SNHLY, CDR2 FYNNEI, per germline. V lost 7 bases, J lost 9 bases, and 13 bases stayed unmatched. The CDR3 is CASTGATGGVGSPLHF. The CDR3, as DNA: TGTGCCAGCACCGGAGCTACAGGGGGCGTCGGTTCACCCCTCCACTTT. The full variable domain, rest sourced from reference TRBV2 and TRBJ1-6, is EPEVTQTPSHQVTQMGQEVILRCVPISNHLYFYWYRQILGQKVEFLVSFYNNEISEKSEIFDDQFSVERPDGSNFTLKIRSTKLEDSAMYFCASTGATGGVGSPLHFGNGTRLTVT.

This chain connects TRBV5-4 to TRBJ1-4, with D maybe TRBD1 (5 bases). The CDR3 totals 14 residues. Germline V gene sequence: CDR1 SGHNT, CDR2 YYREEE (reference sequence). V was trimmed by 2 bases and J by 4 bases, leaving 9 bases between them. CDR3 region: CASSFEGDNEKLFF. In DNA, the CDR3 is TGTGCCAGCAGCTTCGAAGGGGATAATGAAAAACTGTTTTTT.

The J gene is TRBJ2-1, the V gene TRBV7-9, with TRBD2 as a possible D gene (5 bases). Per germline, CDR1 SEHNR and CDR2 FQNEAQ (reference sequence). The CDR3 is 17 amino acids. Between the trimmed V and J ends, which lost 5 bases and 0 bases, there was a span of 17 bases. In nucleotides, the CDR3 is TGTGCCAGCAGCCAGCCTCCTAGGGCGGGCTCCTACAATGAGCAGTTCTTC. The encoded protein is CASSQPPRAGSYNEQFF. Together with reference TRBV7-9 and TRBJ2-1, the CDR3 gives the full variable domain: DTGVSQNPRHKITKRGQNVTFRCDPISEHNRLYWYRQTLGQGPEFLTYFQNEAQLEKSRLLSDRFSAERPKGSFSTLEIQRTEQGDSAMYLCASSQPPRAGSYNEQFFGPGTRLTVL.

This clone was counted a few times. This chain connects TRBV5-4 to TRBJ1-6, with D perhaps TRBD1 (5 bases). The germline CDR1 and CDR2 sequences are SGHNT and YYREEE (reference sequence). V shed 3 bases and J shed 10 bases, with 8 bases lying between them. This CDR3 is built from 12 residues. The CDR3 DNA is TGTGCCAGCAGCTCAGGGCGCTCACCCCTCCACTTT. The encoded protein is CASSSGRSPLHF.

The chain uses TRBV4-2 and TRBJ2-7; unclear D gene. Trimming left V 4 bases short and J 2 bases short, with 12 bases between. The CDR3 has 14 residues. Germline V gene data show CDR1 as LGHNA and CDR2 as YNFKEQ. Written as DNA, the CDR3 is TGTGCCAGCAGCCCCCCTGGTTTAGCCTACGAGCAGTACTTC. It yields the protein CASSPPGLAYEQYF.

This clone has more than one count but fewer than ten. The V call is TRBV4-1, the J call TRBJ1-1, with D possibly TRBD1 on 5 matching bases. Trimming removed 4 bases at V and 7 bases at J, with 13 bases between. Germline V gives CDR1 MGHRA, CDR2 YSYEKL. This CDR3 has 13 residues. CDR3 sequence: CASSPGPSSEAFF. For the CDR3, the DNA is TGCGCCAGCAGCCCGGGGCCTTCTAGTGAAGCTTTCTTT.

V and J are TRBV2 and TRBJ2-5; D is unclear. The ends were cut back, 9 bases at V and 5 bases at J, with 16 bases in the middle. This CDR3 region has 13 residues. Germline V gene sequence: CDR1 SNHLY, CDR2 FYNNEI. In nucleotides, the CDR3 is TGTGCCAGTGAGGCGCCCGCTCGGGAGACCCAGTACTTC. The encoded protein is CASEAPARETQYF.

This chain joins TRBV5-1 and TRBJ1-6, with D perhaps TRBD1 (5 bases). This CDR3 has 15 residues. Trimming cost V 4 bases and J 17 bases, with 25 bases left between them. The germline CDR1 and CDR2 sequences are SGHRS and YFSETQ. CDR3 loop: CASSPQGAGSSQIHF. The CDR3 coding sequence is TGCGCCAGCAGCCCCCAAGGGGCAGGTAGCTCCCAAATCCACTTT.

The chain carries TRBV5-1 and TRBJ2-5, with TRBD1 as a possible D gene (5 bases). The V gene's germline CDR1 is SGHRS and CDR2 YFSETQ. CDR3 length: 13 amino acids. With 6 bases removed from V and 2 bases from J, the gap between germline ends came to 11 bases. The CDR3 bases are TGCGCCAGCACCCTGGACACACAAGAGACCCAGTACTTC. Translated: CASTLDTQETQYF.